The 13 T cell receptor beta chains listed next were all sequenced from one sample in a study of blood T cells in healthy people across ages. A second 7 to 11 cycle PCR used barcoded and J-beta primers. TCRdb used MiXCR to reprocess the 5' RACE reads, holding one entry per CDR3 protein. The table lists fewer than 2,000,000 distinct CDR3 sequences, approximately 39% of them singletons. Material: blood. Receptors originate from a human donor in good health.

The chain combines TRBV7-3 with TRBJ2-2; 9 nucleotides align to TRBD2. This CDR3 is built from 18 residues. The J segment lost 8 bases and the V segment lost 3 bases, leaving 16 bases of the junction unmatched. Germline CDR1 is SGHTA and CDR2 is FQGTGA. The CDR3 DNA reads TGTGCCAGCAGCTTGAGAGGGGACCCACTAGCGGGCTCTGGGGAGCTGTTTTTT. Its protein is CASSLRGDPLAGSGELFF.

This clonotype was found a few times. The chain uses TRBV7-2 and TRBJ2-1; TRBD2 matches at 11 bases. The CDR3 length is 19 residues. J gave up 2 bases and V 5 bases, and 14 bases lay outside the gene matches. The germline V gene encodes CDR1 SGHTA and CDR2 FQGNSA. For the CDR3, the DNA is TGTGCCAGCAGCCAACCACAGGGGGCTAGCGGGGGGACCTACAATGAGCAGTTCTTC. Translated: CASSQPQGASGGTYNEQFF. The variable domain in full, with the rest retrieved from reference TRBV7-2 and TRBJ2-1, is GAGVSQSPSNKVTEKGKDVELRCDPISGHTALYWYRQSLGQGLEFLIYFQGNSAPDKSGLPSDRFSAERTGGSVSTLTIQRTQQEDSAVYLCASSQPQGASGGTYNEQFFGPGTRLTVL.

This clonotype was observed a handful of times. The chain joins TRBV6-2 or TRBV6-3 to TRBJ2-7; a weak D match, TRBD2 (6 bases). The end of the DNA is better explained by TRBJ2-5, so the J call may be wrong. This CDR3 has 15 amino acids. Germline V lookup: CDR1 MNHEY, CDR2 SVGEGT. CDR3 sequence reads: CASSQGTGDWETQYF. In nucleotides, the CDR3 is TGTGCCAGCAGCCAAGGGACGGGGGATTGGGAGACCCAGTACTTC.

This clonotype was picked up a small number of times. The genes are TRBV7-2 and TRBJ2-4; D gene uncertain. Germline CDR1 SGHTA, CDR2 FQGNSA. This CDR3 spans 12 amino acids. Trimming removed 1 base from V and 8 bases from J, with 6 bases in between. The DNA of the CDR3 is TGTGCCAGCAGCTTAGAAAGGGACATTCAGTACTTC. Translation gives CASSLERDIQYF.

The chain uses TRBV10-3 and TRBJ2-7, with 8 bases aligning to TRBD1. Germline trimming cut 1 base from V and 4 bases from J; bases unmatched to any gene: 0. Germline V gene lookup returns CDR1 ENHRY and CDR2 SYGVKD. The CDR3 spans 13 residues. The CDR3 DNA reads TGTGCCATCAGTGAGTACAGGGGGTACGAGCAGTACTTC. Translation gives CAISEYRGYEQYF.

This chain joins TRBV7-9 and TRBJ1-5; 11 nucleotides agree with TRBD1. Germline values: CDR1 SEHNR, CDR2 FQNEAQ (reference sequence). The CDR3 runs 15 residues. V was clipped by 3 bases and J by 5 bases; unmatched bases: 3. The CDR3 region has the DNA TGTGCCAGCAGCTTTCTGGGACAGGGGGATCAGCCCCAGCATTTT. It yields the protein CASSFLGQGDQPQHF.

This rearrangement joins TRBV11-3 to TRBJ2-1; weak D call: TRBD2 (5 bases). Trimming removed 0 bases from V and 10 bases from J, with 13 bases in between. Germline V gene data show CDR1 as SGHNT and CDR2 as YENEEA. The CDR3 has 14 residues. CDR3 sequence (DNA): TGTGCCAGCAGCTTAGATCGAATACTAGGGGAGCAGTTCTTC. It translates to CASSLDRILGEQFF.

The chain has TRBV7-2 and TRBJ2-5; D ambiguous. Trimming cost V 4 bases and J 3 bases, with 9 bases left between them. Germline CDR1 SGHTA, CDR2 FQGNSA. CDR3 length equals 13 residues. The DNA for the CDR3 is TGTGCCAGCAGCTCCCGCTATGAAGAGACCCAGTACTTC. Amino acid sequence: CASSSRYEETQYF.

This chain joins TRBV9 and TRBJ1-6, with D unresolved. V was pared by 0 bases and J by 7 bases, with 11 bases between. The CDR3 is 15 amino acids. Germline V gives CDR1 SGDLS, CDR2 YYNGEE. CDR3 residues: CASSVGGSANSPLHF. CDR3 bases: TGTGCCAGCAGCGTAGGAGGGTCCGCCAATTCACCCCTCCACTTT.

The V and J genes are TRBV7-3 and TRBJ2-7; perhaps TRBD2 as D (6 bases). V lost 3 bases, J lost 4 bases, and 10 bases lay in between. The CDR3 is 13 amino acids. In germline, CDR1 is SGHTA, CDR2 FQGTGA. CDR3 protein: CASSFRTIYEQYF. The CDR3 coding sequence is TGTGCCAGCAGCTTCCGGACTATATACGAGCAGTACTTC. Combining the CDR3 with reference TRBV7-3 and TRBJ2-7 gives the whole variable domain GAGVSQTPSNKVTEKGKYVELRCDPISGHTALYWYRQSLGQGPEFLIYFQGTGAADDSGLPNDRFFAVRPEGSVSTLKIQRTERGDSAVYLCASSFRTIYEQYFGPGTRLTVT.

To note about this clonotype: A junction end diverges from the germline sequence, so it may reflect a read error. The chain has TRBV2 and TRBJ1-1; tentatively, D is TRBD1 (5 bases). Germline-derived CDR1 and CDR2 are SNHLY and FYNNEI. The CDR3 covers 13 residues. Here the CDR3 DNA reads TGTGTCAGCAGCCCTCCAGGGAGCACTGAAGCTTTCTTT. Its translation: CVSSPPGSTEAFF.

In the case of this clonotype: A junction boundary mismatches the germline segment, possibly from a read error. The J gene is TRBJ2-3, the V gene TRBV18; D remains ambiguous. The CDR3 covers 14 residues. CDR1 is KGHSH, CDR2 LQKENI, per germline. The CDR3 bases are TGTGCCAGCTCACCATTGCAGGTAGAGGATACGCGGTATTTT. Protein sequence: CASSPLQVEDTRYF.

The gene calls are TRBV6-2 or TRBV6-3 and TRBJ2-3, with D perhaps matching TRBD1 (6 bases). This CDR3 has 16 amino acids. From germline, CDR1 is MNHEY and CDR2 SVGEGT. Trimming shortened V by 4 bases and J by 2 bases, and 16 bases separated the two germline ends. This CDR3 reads CASSLSEDSPTDTQYF. For the CDR3, the DNA is TGTGCCAGCAGTTTATCCGAGGACAGCCCCACAGATACGCAGTATTTT.